This TCR beta chain was documented in a study of human T cells and chemical hapten exposure. Study context: Patch tests delivered 0.01% DPC to the upper back and were evaluated at 6 days. Study-level points and caveats: TCRs above 1 in 1000 frequency did not change with DPC sensitization. The study found that PT1 expanded TCR counts correlated positively with patch test score.

Note on this clonotype: The antigen is not known.

Time point indicated: pre-sensitization, week 0. As for treatment: therapeutic diphenylcyclopropenone sensitization with weekly scalp DPC. Unfractionated whole blood was the source from which total RNA was extracted. Each CDR3 protein is one row after TCRdb ran MiXCR on the RACE reads. This repertoire shows fewer than 45,000 distinct CDR3 sequences, roughly 12% found once; its top ten account for around 1.9%. Germline CDR1 is DFQATT and CDR2 is SNEGSKA (reference sequence). Trimming pared 6 bases from V and 11 bases from J, leaving 8 bases between. The CDR3 has 10 amino acids. The receptor's source is a woman aged 40 to 50 with alopecia areata. Some clones in this sample may be carry-over from other donors' samples. The sample was whole blood, taken in connection with sensitization to the hapten diphenylcyclopropenone (DPC). The J gene is TRBJ1-6, the V gene TRBV20-1; tentative D call: TRBD1 (5 bases). As DNA, the CDR3 is TGCAGTGCCGCAGGGACACCCCTCCACTTT. Translating gives CSAAGTPLHF.